This entry features one T cell receptor beta chain sequence. Its antigen is unknown. The CDR3 is cut off 3 residues early in the read; its end comes from the germline J gene. These data are taken from a study of T cells in women clearing cervical HPV infection. Study in general: For cases, blood was sampled a median 149 days after lesion detection, interquartile range roughly 80 to 200 days.

Per the germline V gene, CDR1 is DFQATT and CDR2 is SNEGSKA (reference sequence). Trimming shortened V by 7 bases and J by 1 base, and 8 bases separated the two germline ends. There are 11 residues in the CDR3. Generated by immunoSEQ multiplex PCR, the TCRdb table keeps only in-frame clones and is missing some. This sample's clone table lists roughly 22,000 clones. Study findings and constraints: TRBV6-7 abundance was lower in cases than controls (around 0.1% versus 0.15%).

The sample comprised blood buffy coat. The origin of this receptor is a woman between 18 and 75 years old with a cervical HPV16 infection that either progressed to CIN3+ or cleared (not recorded which). The rearrangement links TRBV20-1 to TRBJ2-7; D remains ambiguous. The CDR3 reads CSGQESYEQYF. The covered CDR3 bases are TGCAGTGGCCAGGAATCCTACGAG.